This T cell receptor (beta chain) derives from a study of shared clonotypes between healthy human individuals. This table comes from immunoSEQ multiplex PCR, and its TCRdb copy is limited to in-frame clones, with some not included. The data contain about 2,500,000 clones, approximately 92% of them singletons. The CDR3 contains 17 residues. Germline CDR1 is SNHLY and CDR2 is FYNNEI. Trimming removed 4 bases at V and 8 bases at J, with 21 bases between. CD45RA+ naive and CD45RA-negative memory subsets were separated from CD4+ cells. Sample: naive CD4+ T cells sorted from blood. Subset denoted: CD45RA+ positively selected. The TCR originated in a man younger than 30 in good health. V usage is TRBV2 and J usage is TRBJ1-6, with D possibly TRBD1 on 5 matching bases. DNA for the CDR3: TGTGCCAGCAGTGGGGATTTGGGACTCCCAGCGGATTCACCCCTCCACTTT. This gives the protein CASSGDLGLPADSPLHF.